The 4 T cell receptor beta chains below were found in one sample sequenced in a study of blood T cells in healthy people across ages. The use of a sample-barcoded 5' primer and a J-beta primer mix characterized a second PCR of 7 to 11 cycles. In TCRdb, the 5' RACE reads were re-called with MiXCR into one record per CDR3 protein. The data contain around 850,000 distinct CDR3 sequences, 35% to 40% of them singletons. Sample: blood. These TCRs come from a man younger than 35 in good health.

This clonotype was counted at least ten times. The chain recombines TRBV4-1 with TRBJ2-3; a possible D gene is TRBD2 (6 bases). The length of the CDR3 is 16 residues. V was cut by 0 bases and J by 4 bases, with 14 bases left in between. Per the germline V gene, CDR1 is MGHRA and CDR2 is YSYEKL. CDR3 sequence (DNA): TGCGCCAGCAGCCAAGATAGCGGAGTAGCTGCAGATACGCAGTATTTT. Its translation is CASSQDSGVAADTQYF.

This chain uses TRBV7-2 with TRBJ2-1, with D maybe TRBD2 (5 bases). Trimming cost V 5 bases and J 7 bases, with 18 bases left between them. This CDR3 comprises 15 residues. Germline V CDR1 and CDR2: SGHTA, FQGNSA. The CDR3 sequence is CASSAYRGSANEQFF. CDR3 coding DNA: TGTGCCAGCAGCGCCTACCGGGGTAGCGCAAATGAGCAGTTCTTC.

This chain links TRBV4-2 with TRBJ1-6; 8 bases match TRBD1. Germline assignment: CDR1 LGHNA and CDR2 YNFKEQ. The CDR3 loop spans 16 amino acids. V lost 4 bases to trimming and J lost 7 bases; unmatched junction nucleotides: 9. CDR3 loop: CASSPGQDRGNSPLHF. CDR3 coding DNA: TGTGCCAGCAGCCCGGGACAGGACCGGGGGAATTCACCCCTCCACTTT.

The gene calls are TRBV5-1 and TRBJ2-1; 7 bases are a match to TRBD2. From germline, CDR1 is SGHRS and CDR2 YFSETQ. The V segment lost 4 bases and the J segment 3 bases; nucleotides outside the gene matches: 7. CDR3 size: 15 residues. The CDR3 coding sequence is TGCGCCAGCAGCCCCGGGACTACCCTCTACAATGAGCAGTTCTTC. It is translated as CASSPGTTLYNEQFF.